These 6 T cell receptor beta chains originate from one sample sequenced in a study of early T cells in non-severe SARS-CoV-2 infection. TCRdb reprocessed the 5' RACE reads via MiXCR and lists one record per CDR3 protein. The sample holds some 28,000 distinct CDR3 sequences, about 5.3% seen once. The source material was whole blood. These receptors were collected from an adult who was a healthcare worker with PCR-confirmed SARS-CoV-2 infection or an uninfected control (not recorded which).

This clonotype came up many times. V gene TRBV7-8 combines with J gene TRBJ2-3; 8 bases match TRBD1. CDR1 SGHVS and CDR2 FQNEAQ come from the germline V gene. There are 17 residues in the CDR3. The V and J ends lost 0 bases and 1 base, in that order; junction bases with no gene match: 6. CDR3 loop: CASSLAGGQAGTDTQYF. The CDR3 nucleotides are TGTGCCAGCAGCTTAGCGGGGGGACAGGCGGGCACAGATACGCAGTATTTT.

V usage is TRBV24-1 and J usage is TRBJ2-2; 12 nucleotides line up with TRBD2. Germline V lookup: CDR1 KGHDR, CDR2 SFDVKD. CDR3 length: 17 residues. The V and J ends lost 4 bases and 4 bases, in that order; junction bases with no gene match: 6. CDR3 coding DNA: TGTGCCACCAGTGACTACGGACTAGCGGGACGCACCGGGGAGCTGTTTTTT. Translating gives CATSDYGLAGRTGELFF.

This clonotype has at least ten counts. The chain is built from TRBV7-9 and TRBJ1-1; D is undetermined. The V and J ends lost 4 bases and 1 base respectively, with 7 bases between them. The CDR3 has 13 amino acids. CDR1 and CDR2 from the germline V gene are SEHNR and FQNEAQ (reference sequence). The CDR3 sequence: CASSSAQNTEAFF. DNA for the CDR3: TGTGCCAGCAGCTCGGCTCAGAACACTGAAGCTTTCTTT.

This clonotype has at least ten counts. The chain is built from TRBV20-1 and TRBJ2-1, with D possibly TRBD2 on 5 matching bases. CDR3 length equals 12 residues. CDR1 DFQATT and CDR2 SNEGSKA come from the germline V gene (reference sequence). Trimming cost V 5 bases and J 5 bases, with 10 bases left between them. The CDR3 spells CSASRTHNEQFF. CDR3 DNA: TGCAGTGCTTCAAGGACTCACAATGAGCAGTTCTTC.

This clonotype came up many times. This rearrangement joins TRBV5-1 to TRBJ2-7; D unresolved. CDR3 length: 13 residues. The V end was cut by 4 bases, the J end by 3 bases, with 11 bases between. Per the germline V gene, CDR1 is SGHRS and CDR2 is YFSETQ. The CDR3 loop is CASSQTDIYEQYF. CDR3 in DNA: TGCGCCAGCAGCCAAACCGACATCTACGAGCAGTACTTC.

This clonotype was picked up many times. The chain is built from TRBV30 and TRBJ2-1, with 7 bases lining up with TRBD2. This CDR3 is built from 15 residues. The V gene end was trimmed by 4 bases and the J gene end by 3 bases; junction bases not matched to a gene: 9. The germline V gene has CDR1 GTSNPN and CDR2 SVGIG (reference sequence). This chain's CDR3 is CAWTPAGAFYNEQFF. In DNA, the CDR3 is TGTGCCTGGACTCCTGCGGGAGCCTTCTACAATGAGCAGTTCTTC.